Presented here are 9 T cell receptor beta chains from one specimen sequenced in a study of T cells in Graves' hyperthyroidism and ophthalmopathy. Amplification of TCR beta CDR3 regions used RNA as the template. When the TCR CDR3 underwent first-round RT-PCR, the HTBI primer set was used. TCRdb ran MiXCR on the multiplex PCR reads and lists one entry per CDR3 protein. This table holds around 690,000 distinct CDR3 sequences, roughly 17% found once. Material for sequencing was blood. Every receptor here comes from a man between 45 and 60 years old with Graves' hyperthyroidism.

This rearrangement joins TRBV29-1 to TRBJ2-7; 9 nucleotides agree with TRBD1. The CDR3 is 14 amino acids. The ends lost 3 bases at V and 2 bases at J; junction bases unmatched: 5. CDR1 SQVTM and CDR2 ANQGSEA come from the germline V gene. CDR3 amino acids: CSVESDRGTYEQYF. CDR3 DNA: TGCAGCGTTGAGTCGGACAGGGGCACCTACGAGCAGTACTTC.

This clonotype was counted many times. The gene calls are TRBV11-2 and TRBJ1-3, with D unclear. Trimming took 5 bases from V and 0 from J, leaving 11 bases between them. Germline CDR1 and CDR2: SGHAT and FQNNGV. This CDR3 has 15 amino acids. DNA for the CDR3: TGTGCCAGCAGCCCCCTCATGAGCTCTGGAAACACCATATATTTT. Translating gives CASSPLMSSGNTIYF. Full variable domain (outside the CDR3, taken from reference TRBV11-2 and TRBJ1-3): EAGVAQSPRYKIIEKRQSVAFWCNPISGHATLYWYQQILGQGPKLLIQFQNNGVVDDSQLPKDRFSAERLKGVDSTLKIQPAKLEDSAVYLCASSPLMSSGNTIYFGEGSWLTVV.

Remarks on this clonotype: A much larger clone is a single base away; this may be a read error. The rearrangement joins TRBV24-1 to TRBJ1-5; D ambiguous. The CDR3 length is 16 residues. Germline-derived CDR1 and CDR2 are KGHDR and SFDVKD. Trimming removed 5 bases from V and 1 base from J, with 14 bases in between. CDR3 amino acids: CATSGNPGKSNQPQHF. The CDR3 DNA reads as TGTGCCACCAGTGGAAATCCGGGGAAGAGCAATCAGCCCCAGCATTTT.

This clonotype was found many times. For the CDR3, the DNA is TGTGCCAGCATGGGTCAGGGCACCTACGAGCAGTACTTC. Its protein product is CASMGQGTYEQYF. The chain employs TRBV13 and TRBJ2-7; D might be TRBD1 (5 bases). V was clipped by 7 bases and J by 2 bases, with 12 bases between them. Germline V gene sequence: CDR1 PRHDT, CDR2 FYEKMQ (reference sequence). The length of the CDR3 is 13 residues.

This clonotype was observed at least ten times. The rearrangement joins TRBV19 to TRBJ2-1; 7 positions agree with TRBD2. There are 17 residues in the CDR3. V lost 2 bases and J lost 1; bases outside the gene matches: 8. From germline, CDR1 is LNHDA and CDR2 SQIVND (reference sequence). The CDR3 DNA follows: TGTGCCAGTAGTATAATGACGGGGGGAGGGTCCTACAATGAGCAGTTCTTC. It specifies CASSIMTGGGSYNEQFF. Variable domain in full (rest from reference TRBV19 and TRBJ2-1): DGGITQSPKYLFRKEGQNVTLSCEQNLNHDAMYWYRQDPGQGLRLIYYSQIVNDFQKGDIAEGYSVSREKKESFPLTVTSAQKNPTAFYLCASSIMTGGGSYNEQFFGPGTRLTVL.

The chain has TRBV2 and TRBJ1-3; D is perhaps TRBD1 (6 bases). This CDR3 comprises 15 residues. Trimming removed 3 bases from V and 4 bases from J, with 13 bases in between. CDR1 and CDR2 (germline): SNHLY, FYNNEI. The CDR3 bases are TGTGCCAGCAGTGAGACAGGCAAATCGGGAAACACCATATATTTT. As protein: CASSETGKSGNTIYF. Using reference TRBV2 and TRBJ1-3 for the parts outside the CDR3, the full variable domain is EPEVTQTPSHQVTQMGQEVILRCVPISNHLYFYWYRQILGQKVEFLVSFYNNEISEKSEIFDDQFSVERPDGSNFTLKIRSTKLEDSAMYFCASSETGKSGNTIYFGEGSWLTVV.

This clonotype was counted only a few times. The rearrangement joins TRBV28 to TRBJ1-1; possible D gene TRBD1, 5 bases. V shed 7 bases and J shed 4 bases, with 22 bases lying between them. Germline assignment: CDR1 MDHEN and CDR2 SYDVKM. This CDR3 contains 16 residues. The CDR3 is CASTYDRGRFGTEAFF. CDR3 coding DNA: TGTGCCAGCACCTACGATCGGGGCAGATTTGGCACTGAAGCTTTCTTT.

This clonotype appeared many times. The genes are TRBV2 and TRBJ1-1, with 7 bases lining up with TRBD1. CDR1 SNHLY and CDR2 FYNNEI come from the germline V gene. The CDR3 has 17 residues. With 8 bases clipped from V and 1 base from J, the junction kept 16 bases outside the gene matches. CDR3 bases: TGTGCCAGCTCAAGAAGGGGGCGGACACTTCCGAACACTGAAGCTTTCTTT. It yields the protein CASSRRGRTLPNTEAFF.

This clonotype was observed a handful of times. CDR3 amino acids: CASSVGSSIAKNIQYF. The CDR3 DNA reads TGTGCCAGCAGCGTAGGCAGTTCAATAGCCAAAAACATTCAGTACTTC. The V gene is TRBV9, the J gene TRBJ2-4; D is ambiguous. Trimming shortened V by 0 bases and J by 0 bases, and 10 bases separated the two germline ends. CDR1 and CDR2 from the germline V gene are SGDLS and YYNGEE. This CDR3 is 16 amino acids long.